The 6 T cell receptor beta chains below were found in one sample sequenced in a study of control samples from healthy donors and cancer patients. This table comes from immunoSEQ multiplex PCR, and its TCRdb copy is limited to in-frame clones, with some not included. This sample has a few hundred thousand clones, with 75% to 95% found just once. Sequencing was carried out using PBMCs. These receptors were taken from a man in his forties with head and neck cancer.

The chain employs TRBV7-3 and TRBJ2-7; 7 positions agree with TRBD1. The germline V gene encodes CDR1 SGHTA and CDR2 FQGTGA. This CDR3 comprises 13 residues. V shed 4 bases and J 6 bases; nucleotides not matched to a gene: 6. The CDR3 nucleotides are TGTGCCAGCAGCTCGGGACAGCGTTCCGAGCAGTACTTC. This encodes CASSSGQRSEQYF.

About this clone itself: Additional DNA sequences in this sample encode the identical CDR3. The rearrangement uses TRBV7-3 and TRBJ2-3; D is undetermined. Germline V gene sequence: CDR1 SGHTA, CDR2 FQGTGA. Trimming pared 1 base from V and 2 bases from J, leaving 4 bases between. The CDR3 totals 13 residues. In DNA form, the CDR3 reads TGTGCCAGCAGCTTAAGTCCCACAGATACGCAGTATTTT. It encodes CASSLSPTDTQYF.

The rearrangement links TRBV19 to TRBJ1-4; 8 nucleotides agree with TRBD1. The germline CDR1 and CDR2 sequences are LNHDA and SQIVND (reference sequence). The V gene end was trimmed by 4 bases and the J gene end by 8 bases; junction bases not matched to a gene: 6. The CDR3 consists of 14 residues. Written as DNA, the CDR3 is TGTGCCAGTAGTACCGACAGGGGCGGCGAAAAACTGTTTTTT. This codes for CASSTDRGGEKLFF.

CDR3 sequence: CASSDRVQETQYF. Written as DNA, the CDR3 is TGTGCCAGCAGCGACAGGGTCCAAGAGACCCAGTACTTC. This chain links TRBV7-9 with TRBJ2-5; 7 bases fit TRBD1. CDR1 and CDR2 (germline): SEHNR, FQNEAQ (reference sequence). The V and J ends lost 5 bases and 1 base, in that order; junction bases with no gene match: 1. There are 13 residues in the CDR3.

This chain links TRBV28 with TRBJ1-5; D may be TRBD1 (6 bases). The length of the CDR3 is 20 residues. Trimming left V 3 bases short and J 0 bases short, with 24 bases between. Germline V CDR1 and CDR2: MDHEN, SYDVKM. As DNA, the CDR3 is TGTGCCAGCAGTTTCGGGACACTTGGAGGAGTCATGGATAGCAATCAGCCCCAGCATTTT. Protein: CASSFGTLGGVMDSNQPQHF.

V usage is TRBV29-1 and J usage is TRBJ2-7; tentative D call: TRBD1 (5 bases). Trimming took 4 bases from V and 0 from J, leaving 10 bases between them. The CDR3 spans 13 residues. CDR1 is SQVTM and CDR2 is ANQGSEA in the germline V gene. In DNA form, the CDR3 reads TGCAGCGTTGGAGGCAGGGTCTCCTACGAGCAGTACTTC. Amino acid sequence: CSVGGRVSYEQYF.